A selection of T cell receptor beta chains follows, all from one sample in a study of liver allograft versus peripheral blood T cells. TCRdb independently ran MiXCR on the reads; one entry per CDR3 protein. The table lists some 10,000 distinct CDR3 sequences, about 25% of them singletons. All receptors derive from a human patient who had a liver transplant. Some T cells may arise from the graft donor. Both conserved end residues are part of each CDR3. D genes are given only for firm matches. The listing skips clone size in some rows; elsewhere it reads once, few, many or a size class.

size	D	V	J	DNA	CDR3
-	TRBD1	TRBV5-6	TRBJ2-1	TGTGCCAGCAGCTTTAAACTCGGGGGGACAGGGGTGGACAATGAGCAGTTCTTC	CASSFKLGGTGVDNEQFF
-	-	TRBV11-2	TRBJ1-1	TGTGCCAGCAGCCCCGGGGAGGGAAGGGACACTGAAGCTTTCTTT	CASSPGEGRDTEAFF
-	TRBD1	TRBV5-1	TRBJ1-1	TGCGCCAGCAGCTTGGCTGGCAGGGGGCTTACTGAAGCTTTCTTT	CASSLAGRGLTEAFF
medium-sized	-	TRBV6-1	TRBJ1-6	TGTGCCAGCAGGGCCTACAGTTCCCTTGGGTCACCCCTCCACTTT	CASRAYSSLGSPLHF
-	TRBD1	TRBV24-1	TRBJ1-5	TGTGCCACCAGTGAAGGGGGCTTCAATCAGCCCCAGCATTTT	CATSEGGFNQPQHF
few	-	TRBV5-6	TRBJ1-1	TGTGCCAGCAGCTTAGGGATCAACACTGAAGCTTTCTTT	CASSLGINTEAFF
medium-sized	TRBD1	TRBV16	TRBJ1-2	TGTGCCAGCAGCCAATCTCGACAGGGGGGGACCCTTGGTGGCTACACCTTC	CASSQSRQGGTLGGYTF
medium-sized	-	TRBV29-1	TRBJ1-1	TGCAGCGTTGAACCAACCAGTGTAGGCACTGAAGCTTTCTTT	CSVEPTSVGTEAFF
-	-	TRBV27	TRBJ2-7	TGTGCCAGCAGTGAACGGAGGACATCCTCCTACGAGCAGTACTTC	CASSERRTSSYEQYF
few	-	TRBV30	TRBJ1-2	TGTGCCTGGAGTTATCACTCCCGGGCTCCATACTATGGCTACACCTTC	CAWSYHSRAPYYGYTF
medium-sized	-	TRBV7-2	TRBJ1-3	TGTGCCAGCAGCCCCCCAACGGAGGCGAACACCATATATTTT	CASSPPTEANTIYF
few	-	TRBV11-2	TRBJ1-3	TGTGCCAGCAGCTTCGCAGGGTCCTCTGGAAACACCATATATTTT	CASSFAGSSGNTIYF
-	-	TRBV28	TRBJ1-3	TGTGCCAGCAGTTTATGGGCGGGGTCCGGAAACACCATATATTTT	CASSLWAGSGNTIYF
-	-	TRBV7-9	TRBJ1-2	TGTGCCAGCAGCTTAGGTAGTCCCTATGGCTACACCTTC	CASSLGSPYGYTF
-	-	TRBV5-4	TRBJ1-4	TGTGCCAGCAGCTTGGGAAAGGGTAGACTGTTTTTT	CASSLGKGRLFF
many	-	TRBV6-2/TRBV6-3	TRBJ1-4	TGTGCCAGCAGTAATACAGAACCCCCGATCAAACTGTTTTTT	CASSNTEPPIKLFF
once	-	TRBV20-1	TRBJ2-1	TGCAGTGCTAGAATCGGGACCAATTTCGACAATGAGCAGTTCTTC	CSARIGTNFDNEQFF
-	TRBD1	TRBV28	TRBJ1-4	TGTGCCAGCAGTCCCCCCTTGGACAGGTCTAATGAAAAACTGTTTTTT	CASSPPLDRSNEKLFF
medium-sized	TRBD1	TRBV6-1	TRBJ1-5	TGTGCCAGCAGATTGACAGGGGATCAGCCCCAGCATTTT	CASRLTGDQPQHF
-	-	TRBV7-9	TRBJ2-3	TGTGCCAGCAGCTTAGCGGGGGTCGGTCATACGCAGTATTTT	CASSLAGVGHTQYF
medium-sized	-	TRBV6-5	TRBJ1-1	TGTGCCAGCAGAGAATACCTTGGACAGAACACTGAAGCTTTCTTT	CASREYLGQNTEAFF
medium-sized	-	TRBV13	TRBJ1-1	TGTGCCAGCAGCTTAAGAAGGGAAAAGGGCCTTAACGACGAAGCTTTCTTT	CASSLRREKGLNDEAFF
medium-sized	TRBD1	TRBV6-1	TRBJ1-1	TGTGCCAGCAGTGTCACAGGGGGGAACACTGAAGCTTTCTTT	CASSVTGGNTEAFF
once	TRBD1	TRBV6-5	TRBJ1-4	TGTGCCAGCAATTCCAACAGGGGGCCGAATGAAAAACTGTTTTTT	CASNSNRGPNEKLFF
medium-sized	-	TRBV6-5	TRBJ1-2	TGTGCCAGCAAACTACAAAAAGCTAACTATGGCTACACCTTC	CASKLQKANYGYTF
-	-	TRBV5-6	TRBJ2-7	TGTGCCAGCAGCTTGAGGGGGAGAAACGAGCAGTACTTC	CASSLRGRNEQYF
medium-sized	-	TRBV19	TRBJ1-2	TGTGCCAGTAGTATAGATTCCTATGGCTACACCTTC	CASSIDSYGYTF
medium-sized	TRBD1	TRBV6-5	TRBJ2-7	TGTGCCAGCAGTCATGGACAGGAGACCTACGAGCAGTACTTC	CASSHGQETYEQYF
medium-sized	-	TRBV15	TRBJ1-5	TGTGCCACCAGCCTACGGGGCAATCAGCCCCAGCATTTT	CATSLRGNQPQHF
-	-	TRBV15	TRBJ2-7	TGTGCCACCAGCAGATTCCGGACGGGCGAGCAGTACTTC	CATSRFRTGEQYF
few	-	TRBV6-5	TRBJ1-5	TGTGCCAGCAGTTTTTGGGGGGGGCCCCAGCATTTT	CASSFWGGPQHF
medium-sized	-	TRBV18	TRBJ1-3	TGTGCCAGCTCACCGCCAGGGGCTGGAAACACCATATATTTT	CASSPPGAGNTIYF
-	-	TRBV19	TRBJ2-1	TGTGCCAGTAATGATGTGTCTAGCGTGGGCCATGAGCAGTTCTTC	CASNDVSSVGHEQFF
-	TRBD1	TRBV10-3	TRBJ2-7	TGTGCCAGCAGTAAGTTGGACAGGAACTACGAGCAGTACTTC	CASSKLDRNYEQYF
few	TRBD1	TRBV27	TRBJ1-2	TGTGCCAGCAGCCCTGGACAGGTTAAAGGCTACACCTTC	CASSPGQVKGYTF
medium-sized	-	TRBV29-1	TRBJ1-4	TGCAGCGCCAAGGAAGGGAGGGGTAATGAAAAACTGTTTTTT	CSAKEGRGNEKLFF
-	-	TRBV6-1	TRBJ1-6	TGTGCCAGCAGTCGTGGCATAAGCAGGGGAAGCTCCTATAATTCACCCCTCCACTTT	CASSRGISRGSSYNSPLHF
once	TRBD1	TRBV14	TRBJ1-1	TGTGCCAGCAGCCAACAAGGGGGCGCGAACACTGAAGCTTTCTTT	CASSQQGGANTEAFF
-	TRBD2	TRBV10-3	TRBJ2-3	TGTGCCAACAGGTGGGGAGGGGCATCCACAGATACGCAGTATTTT	CANRWGGASTDTQYF
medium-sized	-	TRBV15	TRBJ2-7	TGTGCCACCAGCAGAGATCGGGGCCAGCTATCCTACGAGCAGTACTTC	CATSRDRGQLSYEQYF
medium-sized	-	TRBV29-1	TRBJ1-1	TGCAGCGTTGACCGACGGCTGAACACTGAAGCTTTCTTT	CSVDRRLNTEAFF
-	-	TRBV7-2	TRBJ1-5	TGTGCCAGCAGCTTTTCAGGAAATAGCAATCAGCCCCAGCATTTT	CASSFSGNSNQPQHF
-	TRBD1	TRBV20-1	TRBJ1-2	TGCAGTGCCAGGGACAGGGTCTATGGCTACACCTTC	CSARDRVYGYTF
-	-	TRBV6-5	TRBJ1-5	TGTGTCTCCGGGCATAGCAATCAGCCCCAGCATTTT	CVSGHSNQPQHF
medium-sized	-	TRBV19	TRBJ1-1	TGTGCCAGTAGTATAATACCCGGGTGGAACACTGAAGCTTTCTTT	CASSIIPGWNTEAFF
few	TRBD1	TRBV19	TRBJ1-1	TGTGCCAGTGGGGACAGAAACTCGAACACTGAAGCTTTCTTT	CASGDRNSNTEAFF
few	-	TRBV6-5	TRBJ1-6	TGTGCCAGCAGTCTTAGTCAGGGGCCCGACTATAATTCACCCCTCCACTTT	CASSLSQGPDYNSPLHF
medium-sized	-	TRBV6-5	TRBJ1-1	TGTGCCAGCAACCAATGGGCGAACACTGAAGCTTTCTTT	CASNQWANTEAFF
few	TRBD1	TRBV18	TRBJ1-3	TGTGCCAGCTCCCAGGGGGTTGGAAACACCATATATTTT	CASSQGVGNTIYF
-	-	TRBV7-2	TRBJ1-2	TGTGCCAGCAGCTTAGCCCACACATCACCGTATGGCTACACCTTC	CASSLAHTSPYGYTF
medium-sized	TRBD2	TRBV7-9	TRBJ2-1	TGTGCCAGCAGCTTAGCTCTAGCGGGGACCTACAATGAGCAGTTCTTC	CASSLALAGTYNEQFF
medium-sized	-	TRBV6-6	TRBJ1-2	TGTGCCAGCAGTTATGATTCCGGGGACTTGTCGATTGGCAATGGCTACACCTTC	CASSYDSGDLSIGNGYTF
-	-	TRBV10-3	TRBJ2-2	TGTGCCGCCCGCCCCGGATTGAGGGAGCCGGGCACCGGGGAGCTGTTTTTT	CAARPGLREPGTGELFF
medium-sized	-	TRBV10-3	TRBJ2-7	TGTGCCATCAGTGAGCCGGGAAGTAGTATCTACGAGCAGTACTTC	CAISEPGSSIYEQYF
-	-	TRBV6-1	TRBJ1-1	TGTGCCAGCAGTATTTACAGGGAGGAGGCTTTCTTT	CASSIYREEAFF
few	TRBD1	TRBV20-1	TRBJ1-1	TGCAGTGCCCGACAGGGGAACACTGAAGCTTTCTTT	CSARQGNTEAFF
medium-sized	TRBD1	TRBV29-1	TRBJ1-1	TGCAGCGTTGTGGGGACAGGGGGCGGAAACACTGAAGCTTTCTTT	CSVVGTGGGNTEAFF
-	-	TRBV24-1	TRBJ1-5	TGTGCCACCAGTGATTGCCAAAGGTACCCCCTTAGCAATCAGCCCCAGCATTTT	CATSDCQRYPLSNQPQHF
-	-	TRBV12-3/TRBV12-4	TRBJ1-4	TGTGCCAGCAGTTTATTAGGTGCCACTAATGAAAAACTGTTTTTT	CASSLLGATNEKLFF
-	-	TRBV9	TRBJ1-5	TGTGCCAGTGGGGAGAGGGGCAATCAGCCCCAGCATTTT	CASGERGNQPQHF